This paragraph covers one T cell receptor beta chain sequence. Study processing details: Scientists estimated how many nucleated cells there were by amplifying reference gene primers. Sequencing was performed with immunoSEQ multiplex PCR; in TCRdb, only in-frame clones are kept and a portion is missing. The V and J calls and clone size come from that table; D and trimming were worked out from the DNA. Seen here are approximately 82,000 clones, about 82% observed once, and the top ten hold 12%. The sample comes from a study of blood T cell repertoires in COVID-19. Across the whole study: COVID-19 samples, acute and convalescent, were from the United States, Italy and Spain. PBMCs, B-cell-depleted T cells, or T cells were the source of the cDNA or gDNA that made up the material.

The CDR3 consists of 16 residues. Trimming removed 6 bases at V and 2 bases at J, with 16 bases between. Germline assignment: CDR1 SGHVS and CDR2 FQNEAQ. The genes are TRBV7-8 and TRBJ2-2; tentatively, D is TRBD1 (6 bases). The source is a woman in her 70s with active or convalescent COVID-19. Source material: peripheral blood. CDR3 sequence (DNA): TGTGCCAGCAGTTGGGGCGAGGACAGTAACACCGGGGAGCTGTTTTTT. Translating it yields CASSWGEDSNTGELFF.